This T cell receptor (beta chain) was sequenced for a study of identical twins' blood T cells. Study as a whole: Around 50 million reads covered about 6 alpha-chain and about 6 beta-chain libraries.

TCRdb re-called the 5' RACE reads with MiXCR, one entry per CDR3 protein. The sample yields 300,000 to 450,000 distinct CDR3 sequences, roughly 28% seen once. Germline V gives CDR1 MNHEY, CDR2 SVGAGI. This CDR3 region has 14 residues. The V end was cut by 6 bases, the J end by 6 bases, with 14 bases between. The source material was PBMCs. The clonotype was recovered from a woman between 18 and 55 years old in good health. V usage is TRBV6-5 and J usage is TRBJ1-4, with a possible D match to TRBD1 (5 bases). CDR3: CASRDPGTDEKLFF. CDR3 DNA sequence: TGTGCCAGCAGAGACCCCGGGACGGATGAAAAACTGTTTTTT.